The clone carrying this TCR beta chain was detected ten times or more. Trimming removed 0 bases from V and 5 bases from J; junction bases left unmatched: 0. CDR1 and CDR2 from the germline V gene are SGDLS and YYNGEE. The CDR3 has 14 residues. The data belong to a study of T cells after yellow fever vaccination. Study observations and caveats: The secondary response showed a weaker magnitude and a faster peak, day 5 versus 15. Contamination by abundant bulk-population clonotypes could be present in FACS-sorted repertoires. Reappearance after the booster was observed for most primary-vaccination clones (about 96% CD4, approximately 90% CD8).

TCRdb used MiXCR to reprocess the 5' RACE reads, holding one entry per CDR3 protein. The sample includes roughly 94,000 distinct CDR3 sequences, more than 7.5% of them seen just once. The TCR sequence derives from a man younger than 35 who received the YFV17D yellow fever vaccine. The chain couples TRBV9 to TRBJ2-2, with 8 bases lining up with TRBD2. Sample: CD8+ T cells not binding an NS4B(214-222) dextramer, sorted from PBMCs, taken around 14 days after the first yellow fever vaccination. CDR3 sequence: CASSVGGGTGELFF. The CDR3 DNA sequence: TGTGCCAGCAGCGTAGGCGGGGGGACCGGGGAGCTGTTTTTT.